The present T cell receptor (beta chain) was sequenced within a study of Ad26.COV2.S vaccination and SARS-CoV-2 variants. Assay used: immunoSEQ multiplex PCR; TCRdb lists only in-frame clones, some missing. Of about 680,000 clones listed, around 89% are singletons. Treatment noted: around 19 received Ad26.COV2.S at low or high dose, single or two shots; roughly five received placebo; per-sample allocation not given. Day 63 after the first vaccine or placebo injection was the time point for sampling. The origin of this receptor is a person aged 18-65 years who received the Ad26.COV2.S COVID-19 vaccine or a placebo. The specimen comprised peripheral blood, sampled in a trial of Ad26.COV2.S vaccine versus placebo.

The chain's CDR3 is CASSGREKSYNEQFF. Here the CDR3 DNA reads TGTGCCAGCAGCGGCCGGGAGAAAAGTTACAATGAGCAGTTCTTC. V usage is TRBV9 and J usage is TRBJ2-1, with D perhaps TRBD2 (6 bases). The CDR3 is 15 residues long. Germline assignment: CDR1 SGDLS and CDR2 YYNGEE. Trimming removed 3 bases from V and 4 bases from J, with 14 bases in between.